Listed below are T cell receptor beta chains from one sample, sequenced in a study of blood T cells in healthy people across ages. Via MiXCR, TCRdb re-called the 5' RACE reads, giving one row per CDR3 protein. The table lists hundreds of thousands of distinct CDR3 sequences, around 45% of them singletons. Input material: blood. These TCRs come from a man aged 55-75 years in good health. Each CDR3 is given with its conserved first and last residue. Fields, in order: D gene, J gene, V gene, clone size, CDR3 DNA, CDR3 protein. D genes are given only for firm matches. The size entry is marked missing in some rows and otherwise reads once, few, many or a size class.

- TRBJ2-3 TRBV3-1 - TGTGCCAGCAGCAGTTCGTCTAGGGGTCTCGATACGCAGTATTTT CASSSSSRGLDTQYF
- TRBJ2-7 TRBV20-1 - TGCAGTGCTAGATCCGGACAGATCTACGAGCAGTACTTC CSARSGQIYEQYF
- TRBJ2-5 TRBV3-1 once TGTGCCAGCAGCCAAGGTGGAGTCTCCTACAATGAGCAGTACTTC CASSQGGVSYNEQYF
- TRBJ1-2 TRBV9 few TGTGCCAGCAGCGTAGTGTCCACTTCCTATGGCTACACCTTC CASSVVSTSYGYTF
TRBD1 TRBJ1-2 TRBV24-1 many TGTGCCACCAGTGATTGGGGACAGGGCGGTGGCTACACCTTC CATSDWGQGGGYTF
TRBD2 TRBJ2-3 TRBV6-5 - TGTGCCAGCAGTTTTTCCGGGACTAGCGGGACAGATACGCAGTATTTT CASSFSGTSGTDTQYF
- TRBJ1-2 TRBV4-3 once TGCGCCAGCAGCCAAGTACATGCGGGGGGCCCGGGTTATGGCTACACCTTC CASSQVHAGGPGYGYTF
- TRBJ1-1 TRBV19 few TGTGCCAGCACGGACAGACGGACTGAAGCTTTCTTT CASTDRRTEAFF
- TRBJ2-3 TRBV27 - TGTGCCAGCTCCCCCGGAGAGGCTAGCACAGATACGCAGTATTTT CASSPGEASTDTQYF
TRBD1 TRBJ2-6 TRBV3-1 - TGTGCCAGCAGCCATACCGGGACAGGATATTACTCTGGGGCCAACGTCCTGACTTTC CASSHTGTGYYSGANVLTF
- TRBJ2-3 TRBV29-1 few TGCAGCGTGCCCGGGGGGCGCACGCAGTATTTT CSVPGGRTQYF
- TRBJ1-1 TRBV6-6 - TGTGCCAGCAGTTACTCGAAAGTACGCGAAACTGAAGCTTTCTTT CASSYSKVRETEAFF
TRBD1 TRBJ1-5 TRBV5-5 - TGTGCCAGCAGCGAAGGACAGGGGCATCTTCAGCCCCAGCATTTT CASSEGQGHLQPQHF
- TRBJ2-7 TRBV5-1 - TGCGCCAGCAGTTACAGGGCGGGGGAGCAGTACTTC CASSYRAGEQYF
- TRBJ2-7 TRBV6-6 - TGTGCCAGCAGTTACTCCGGGATGGACGAGCAGTACTTC CASSYSGMDEQYF
- TRBJ2-7 TRBV4-1 few TGCGCCAGCAGCCAAGGCTTCTCCTACGAGCAGTACTTC CASSQGFSYEQYF
- TRBJ2-3 TRBV25-1 - TGTGCCAGCAGTGATGTGGGCATTCGCACAGATACGCAGTATTTT CASSDVGIRTDTQYF
- TRBJ2-1 TRBV3-1 few TGTGCCAGCAGCCATTCAGGGGGGGGAAGGGAGCAGTTCTTC CASSHSGGGREQFF
TRBD1 TRBJ1-5 TRBV27 - TGTGCCAGCAGTTTAACTTCCGGGACAGGGGTCAGGCAGCCCCAGCATTTT CASSLTSGTGVRQPQHF
- TRBJ2-5 TRBV6-2/TRBV6-3 - TGTGCCAGCAGGGAAATCGGCGCGGGCTCCCAAGAGACCCAGTACTTC CASREIGAGSQETQYF
- TRBJ2-1 TRBV6-2/TRBV6-3 - TGTGCCAGCAGTTACTCAATTGGACGGGCCCACGCCAATGAGCAGTTCTTC CASSYSIGRAHANEQFF
TRBD1 TRBJ2-5 TRBV3-1 - TGTGCCAGCAGCATGGGACAGGGGAGAGGAGAGACCCAGTACTTC CASSMGQGRGETQYF
- TRBJ1-4 TRBV6-2/TRBV6-3 - TGTGCCAGCAACAATGGGGGCGGTGATGAAAAACTGTTTTTT CASNNGGGDEKLFF
- TRBJ2-2 TRBV5-6 once TGTGCCAGCAGCTTGATCCGGGGCAGGATGAACACCGGGGAGCTGTTTTTT CASSLIRGRMNTGELFF
TRBD1 TRBJ1-1 TRBV20-1 few TGCAGTGCCACGACAGGGGGTGCTGAAGCTTTCTTT CSATTGGAEAFF
TRBD2 TRBJ2-5 TRBV4-3 - TGCGCCAGCAGCCGCCTCCGGTTGGGGGGGGAGACCCAGTACTTC CASSRLRLGGETQYF
TRBD1 TRBJ1-3 TRBV20-1 - TGCAGTGCTAGCGGGGCAGGGGGAAGTGCCATATATTTT CSASGAGGSAIYF
- TRBJ1-4 TRBV7-2 many TGTGCCAGCAGTCGCACGGGGGGTAATGACGTAAAACTGTTTTTT CASSRTGGNDVKLFF
- TRBJ2-7 TRBV25-1 many TGTGCCAGCAGTGACCGGGACAAGACCTACGAGCAGTACTTC CASSDRDKTYEQYF
TRBD1 TRBJ2-1 TRBV20-1 - TGCAGTGCGGGACCCCGGGGACAGGGGTTTAGCGGGGTCCCCCGGTCCTACAATGAGCAGTTCTTC CSAGPRGQGFSGVPRSYNEQFF
- TRBJ2-5 TRBV9 - TGTGCCAGCAGCGCGCGGAGGGAACAAGAGACCCAGTACTTC CASSARREQETQYF
TRBD1 TRBJ2-3 TRBV5-8 - TGTGCCAGCAGCTTGGGACAGGGGCTGCCCACAGATACGCAGTATTTT CASSLGQGLPTDTQYF
- TRBJ2-2 TRBV5-4 - TGTGCCAGCAGTCCAGATCTAGCGAACACCGGGGAGCTGTTTTTT CASSPDLANTGELFF
- TRBJ2-6 TRBV9 few TGTGCCAGCAGCGGTAATCGGGGGGCCAACGTCCTGACTTTC CASSGNRGANVLTF
TRBD1 TRBJ1-6 TRBV30 - TGTGCCTGGGACAAGGGACAGGGAGTATTGGATTCACCCCTCCACTTT CAWDKGQGVLDSPLHF
- TRBJ2-7 TRBV6-2/TRBV6-3 few TGTGCCAGCAGTTATGTTACCGGACTGTCAATCTACGAGCAGTACTTC CASSYVTGLSIYEQYF
TRBD1 TRBJ2-1 TRBV9 once TGTGCCAGCAGCCTCGACCGGGACAGGCCCAGCAATGAGCGGTTCTTC CASSLDRDRPSNERFF
- TRBJ2-7 TRBV13 - TGTGCCAGCAGCCAATCAAGAGGGTACGAGCAGTACTTC CASSQSRGYEQYF
TRBD1 TRBJ2-4 TRBV7-2 few TGTGCCAGCAGCCTAGCCGGGACAGGGGTGTACTTC CASSLAGTGVYF
- TRBJ2-5 TRBV7-9 - TGTGCCAGCAGCTTACGGACAGCCCGACTTCACCAAGAGACCCAGTACTTC CASSLRTARLHQETQYF
TRBD2 TRBJ2-3 TRBV20-1 few TGCAGTGCTAGAGATCTCAGGACTAGCGGATACACAGATACGCAGTATTTT CSARDLRTSGYTDTQYF
TRBD1 TRBJ2-7 TRBV6-5 - TGTGCCAGCAGTAAGACAGGGAGAACCTACGAGCAGTACTTC CASSKTGRTYEQYF
- TRBJ1-1 TRBV13 - TGTGCCAGCAGCCAGGGCCTTGGGGGTACACCTGCTACTGAAGCTTTCTTT CASSQGLGGTPATEAFF
TRBD1 TRBJ2-5 TRBV11-2 - TGTGCCAGCAGCTCCGGACAGGGCTTTTCCACTTTGGAGCAGTACTTC CASSSGQGFSTLEQYF
TRBD2 TRBJ2-7 TRBV20-1 few TGCAGTGCTAGAGATCTGGGAGGGGCGCGGTACGAGCAGTACTTC CSARDLGGARYEQYF
TRBD1 TRBJ2-5 TRBV6-2/TRBV6-3 - TGTGCCAGCAGTTACTTGTTTCGACAGGGTGAAGAGACCCAGTACTTC CASSYLFRQGEETQYF
- TRBJ2-5 TRBV4-3 once TGCGCCAGCAGCCAAGGCGGGGAAGGGGGATATGAGCAGTACTTC CASSQGGEGGYEQYF
TRBD1 TRBJ2-7 TRBV29-1 many TGCAGCGTTGAGTTTCCGACAGGGAGAGAATACGAGCAGTACTTC CSVEFPTGREYEQYF